Below are 14 T cell receptor beta chains sequenced from a single sample in a study of blood T cell repertoires in COVID-19. The table came from immunoSEQ multiplex PCR; TCRdb's copy has only in-frame clones and leaves some out. The sample carries roughly 60,000 clones, almost 85% recorded once. The specimen sequenced was peripheral blood. All receptors come from a man in his sixties with acute or convalescent COVID-19.

The chain combines TRBV2 with TRBJ1-5, with 12 positions matching TRBD1. V shed 6 bases, J shed 2 bases, and the junction held 5 bases outside the gene matches. CDR3 length equals 16 residues. Germline assignment: CDR1 SNHLY and CDR2 FYNNEI. CDR3 DNA sequence: TGTGCCAGCAGCGGGACAGGGGGCGTCGGCAATCAGCCCCAGCATTTT. This gives the protein CASSGTGGVGNQPQHF.

This clone has only one observation. J is TRBJ2-2 and V is TRBV7-2; 12 nucleotides agree with TRBD2. After removal of 5 bases from V and 5 bases from J, the junction contained 15 bases not matched to a gene. This CDR3 comprises 19 residues. The V gene's germline CDR1 is SGHTA and CDR2 FQGNSA. This CDR3 is CASSPRTTSGGPGTGELFF. The DNA of the CDR3 is TGTGCCAGCAGCCCTCGAACCACTAGCGGGGGGCCGGGGACCGGGGAGCTGTTTTTT.

J is TRBJ2-7 and V is TRBV9, with 10 bases matching TRBD1. CDR1 and CDR2 (germline): SGDLS, YYNGEE. The CDR3 extends over 16 amino acids. V was clipped by 0 bases and J by 2 bases; unmatched bases: 5. CDR3 sequence: CASSVADRGKTYEQYF. The CDR3 DNA is TGTGCCAGCAGCGTAGCGGACAGGGGGAAGACCTACGAGCAGTACTTC.

This clone was observed once. V gene TRBV19 combines with J gene TRBJ1-1; 10 bases line up with TRBD1. The CDR3 loop spans 17 amino acids. Losses at the gene ends were 7 bases for V and 1 base for J; bases not matched to a gene: 12. Germline assignment: CDR1 LNHDA and CDR2 SQIVND (reference sequence). DNA of the CDR3: TGTGCCAGTAAGACAGGGGGCGAGATCTTTAAGAACACTGAAGCTTTCTTT. It codes for CASKTGGEIFKNTEAFF.

The genes are TRBV27 and TRBJ2-7; TRBD2 matches 8 bases. The CDR3 extends over 14 amino acids. Germline CDR1 reads MNHEY; CDR2 reads SMNVEV (reference sequence). The junction had 4 bases not matched to a gene; V was cut back by 4 bases and J by 2 bases. As DNA, the CDR3 is TGTGCCAGCAGTTCTCCGGGACTAGCCTACGAGCAGTACTTC. It codes for CASSSPGLAYEQYF.

The chain employs TRBV24-1 and TRBJ1-4; D perhaps matches TRBD1 (5 bases). Trimming stripped 10 bases from V and 6 bases from J, with 23 bases between. This CDR3 has 16 residues. CDR1 KGHDR and CDR2 SFDVKD come from the germline V gene. Here the CDR3 DNA reads TGTGCCACTAAGCGCAGAAAGGGGCCTCTTGATGAAAAACTGTTTTTT. Translating it yields CATKRRKGPLDEKLFF.

This chain connects TRBV5-1 to TRBJ1-1; 10 positions match TRBD1. Losses at the gene ends were 6 bases for V and 4 bases for J; bases not matched to a gene: 15. The CDR3 has 17 residues. Germline-derived CDR1 and CDR2 are SGHRS and YFSETQ. CDR3 residues: CASIGTGAFGIGTEAFF. As DNA, the CDR3 is TGCGCCAGCATAGGGACAGGGGCTTTCGGAATAGGCACTGAAGCTTTCTTT.

This clone has just one count. The chain uses TRBV12-5 and TRBJ2-5; no firm D call. This CDR3 is 13 amino acids long. The germline CDR1 and CDR2 sequences are LGHNT and FRNRAP. The germline V and J ends were trimmed by 6 bases and 6 bases, with 14 bases remaining between them. The CDR3 DNA follows: TGTGCTAGTGGCGCGGCCGGCGAAAAGACCCAGTACTTC. Translation: CASGAAGEKTQYF.

This clone was seen a single time. V and J are TRBV5-1 and TRBJ2-2; D unclear. Trimming removed 0 bases from V and 5 bases from J, with 8 bases in between. Germline V gene sequence: CDR1 SGHRS, CDR2 YFSETQ. The CDR3 contains 14 residues. The CDR3 DNA is TGCGCCAGCAGCTTGGATCCGGTTACCGGGGAGCTGTTTTTT. Translating it yields CASSLDPVTGELFF.

The rearrangement joins TRBV30 to TRBJ2-7; a weak D match, TRBD2 (5 bases). CDR3 size: 12 residues. V was pared by 3 bases and J by 7 bases, with 13 bases between. The germline CDR1 and CDR2 sequences are GTSNPN and SVGIG (reference sequence). The CDR3 sequence: CAWRSPRLEQYF. In nucleotides, the CDR3 is TGTGCCTGGAGAAGTCCCCGACTAGAGCAGTACTTC.

This sequence joins TRBV4-1 and TRBJ2-7; no firm D call. Germline values: CDR1 MGHRA, CDR2 YSYEKL. V lost 3 bases, J lost 2 bases, and 8 bases lay in between. This CDR3 contains 13 residues. The CDR3, as DNA: TGCGCCAGCAGCCACGCACAGCCCTACGAGCAGTACTTC. This encodes CASSHAQPYEQYF.

The chain has TRBV5-1 and TRBJ1-1; D not certain. V lost 2 bases to trimming and J lost 4 bases, with 15 bases between them. The CDR3 spans 15 residues. Germline V lookup: CDR1 SGHRS, CDR2 YFSETQ. The CDR3 DNA sequence: TGCGCCAGCAGCTTTGGCTTGTCGGGTCCCACTGAAGCTTTCTTT. Translated: CASSFGLSGPTEAFF. The entire variable domain, with the rest obtained from reference TRBV5-1 and TRBJ1-1, is as follows: KAGVTQTPRYLIKTRGQQVTLSCSPISGHRSVSWYQQTPGQGLQFLFEYFSETQRNKGNFPGRFSGRQFSNSRSEMNVSTLELGDSALYLCASSFGLSGPTEAFFGQGTRLTVV.

There are a few counts of this clone. The chain combines TRBV20-1 with TRBJ1-2; 10 positions agree with TRBD1. J was trimmed by 14 bases and V by 3 bases; bases with no gene match: 6. The CDR3 extends over 11 amino acids. Germline CDR1 is DFQATT and CDR2 is SNEGSKA (reference sequence). CDR3 coding DNA: TGCAGTGCTAGTCCCGGGACAGGGGCGACCTTC. It encodes CSASPGTGATF.

The V and J genes are TRBV2 and TRBJ1-1; a possible D gene is TRBD1 (6 bases). The CDR3 length is 12 residues. Germline values: CDR1 SNHLY, CDR2 FYNNEI. V lost 11 bases and J 2 bases, leaving 12 bases between the germline ends. In nucleotides, the CDR3 is TGTGCCGGGGCCGGGACAAACACTGAAGCTTTCTTT. Translating gives CAGAGTNTEAFF.